This TCR beta chain came from a study of T cells in Graves' hyperthyroidism and ophthalmopathy. Across the study: Peripheral blood draws took place at initial diagnosis, ahead of any treatment.

RNA transcripts gave rise to amplified TCR beta CDR3 regions. The study used the HTBI primer set for a first-round RT-PCR of the TCR CDR3. One entry per CDR3 protein results from TCRdb running MiXCR on the multiplex PCR reads. The data hold hundreds of thousands of distinct CDR3 sequences, with approximately 14% observed a single time. The germline CDR1 and CDR2 sequences are LGHDT and YNNKEL (reference sequence). The V gene end was trimmed by 0 bases and the J gene end by 6 bases; junction bases not matched to a gene: 11. This CDR3 is 18 amino acids long. An absence of ophthalmopathy progression within 18 months meant stable Graves' hyperthyroidism. Each patient was aged 18 to 65 and had newly diagnosed hyperthyroidism of under 2 months' duration. This clonotype was counted ten times or more. Antigen specificity is unknown. General study points: Blood shared most expanded thyroid clonotypes above 0.001.

The chain recombines TRBV3-1 with TRBJ2-1, with 10 bases identical to TRBD2. This TCR came from a woman aged 18 to 35 with Graves' hyperthyroidism. The sequencing input was blood. In DNA form, the CDR3 reads TGTGCCAGCAGCCAAGATTGGAGGGGGACTAGCGCACGCAATGAGCAGTTCTTC. Translation: CASSQDWRGTSARNEQFF.